This T cell receptor beta chain was captured by sequencing in a study of cytomegalovirus exposure and HLA in healthy donors. Use of 60 Vbeta and 13 Jbeta primers characterized the PCR. Assay used: immunoSEQ multiplex PCR; TCRdb lists only in-frame clones, some missing. The sample comprises some 100,000 clones, over 60% of which are singletons, and 3.5% to 4.5% rests with the top ten. This clonotype was sampled from a female donor in good health and CMV-seropositive. The sequenced sample consisted of PBMCs.

The CDR3 DNA reads TGCGCCAGCAGCTTTACACAGGGTATCAATGAGCAGTTCTTC. Translated: CASSFTQGINEQFF. The V call is TRBV5-1, the J call TRBJ2-1, with a tentative D call TRBD1 (6 bases). Deletions cut 2 bases from V and 6 bases from J, with 12 bases between. Germline-derived CDR1 and CDR2 are SGHRS and YFSETQ. This CDR3 has 14 amino acids.